One and the same sample provided the 29 T cell receptor beta chains below, sequenced in a study of T cell clonality in common variable immunodeficiency. Here immunoSEQ multiplex PCR was the method, and the copy in TCRdb shows in-frame clones only, minus some. The table lists roughly 28,000 clones, with no singletons. The sequenced sample consisted of peripheral blood mononuclear cells. The source of these receptors is a person aged 18 to 75 in good health.

The sample holds many counts of this clone. This CDR3 reads CASSESRGLAPQHF. The DNA read from the CDR3 is TGCGCCAGCAGTGAGTCCCGGGGTCTAGCGCCC. This chain connects TRBV10-1 to TRBJ1-5; D uncertain. The read halts 3 residues ahead of the CDR3 end, with the missing end drawn from the germline J gene. With 0 bases removed from V and 9 bases from J, the gap between germline ends came to 12 bases. The germline V gene has CDR1 WNHNN and CDR2 SYGVQD (reference sequence). The CDR3 covers 14 residues.

At least ten counts were recorded for this clone. Coverage ceases 3 residues before the CDR3 finishes, and the germline J gene fills in the end. This chain connects TRBV7-9 to TRBJ2-7; 7 bases map to TRBD1. The ends lost 0 bases at V and 2 bases at J; junction bases unmatched: 1. Germline-derived CDR1 and CDR2 are SEHNR and FQNEAQ (reference sequence). This CDR3 spans 14 amino acids. The CDR3 DNA, read in part, is TGTGCCAGCAGCTTAGCGGACAGGACCTACGAG. Protein product: CASSLADRTYE. Given in full, the CDR3 is CASSLADRTYEQYF.

This clone was picked up many times. CDR3 DNA, as far as it was read: TGTGCCAGTAAACCCGGGACAGCACAGAACACTGAA. It specifies CASKPGTAQNTE. The whole CDR3 sequence reads CASKPGTAQNTEAFF. The chain carries TRBV19 and TRBJ1-1; 7 nucleotides line up with TRBD1. The read is 3 residues too short to cover the CDR3 end, so that end is filled in from the germline J gene. Germline V gives CDR1 LNHDA, CDR2 SQIVND (reference sequence). V gave up 7 bases and J gave up 1 base; unmatched junction bases: 9. The CDR3 contains 15 residues.

This clone was observed at least ten times. The read falls 3 residues short of the CDR3 end, and the missing part is taken from the germline J gene. V is TRBV7-2 and J is TRBJ2-7; 7 bases align to TRBD1. The length of the CDR3 is 15 residues. V lost 1 base and J lost 2; bases outside the gene matches: 5. Germline V gene lookup returns CDR1 SGHTA and CDR2 FQGNSA. Partial CDR3 DNA: TGTGCCAGCAGCTTAGGTGGGACAGCCACCTACGAG. Protein sequence: CASSLGGTATYE. From start to end, the CDR3 is CASSLGGTATYEQYF.

In its sample, this clone was seen many times. The read terminates 3 residues ahead of where the CDR3 ends, so the germline J gene completes it. This sequence joins TRBV20-1 and TRBJ2-7; possibly TRBD1 for D (6 bases). Germline lookup yields CDR1 DFQATT and CDR2 SNEGSKA (reference sequence). V lost 3 bases and J lost 3, with 12 bases in between. The CDR3 is made up of 13 amino acids. CDR3 sequence: CSARDSLNYEQYF. The sequenced part of the CDR3 DNA is TGCAGTGCTAGGGACAGCCTAAACTACGAG.

This clone was detected many times. Read data end 3 residues before the CDR3 end; the end is taken from the germline J gene. V and J are TRBV7-3 and TRBJ1-6, with TRBD1 matching 8 bases. Looked up from germline, CDR1 is SGHTA and CDR2 is FQGTGA. Trimming at V came to 6 bases and at J to 9 bases, leaving 4 bases not matched to a gene. CDR3 size: 13 residues. The CDR3 loop reads CASRDRVGSPLHF. The sequenced CDR3 bases are TGTGCCAGCAGGGACAGGGTCGGTTCACCC.

This clone was recorded many times. With the read ending 3 residues before the CDR3 end, the germline J gene is used to fill in that end. V usage is TRBV7-6 and J usage is TRBJ2-2, with D uncertain. This CDR3 has 14 amino acids. V was trimmed by 1 base and J by 4 bases, leaving 7 bases between them. The V gene's germline CDR1 is SGHVS and CDR2 FNYEAQ. CDR3 DNA (partial): TGTGCCAGCAGCTTAGACAGAGCCACCGGGGAG. It yields the protein CASSLDRATGE. The whole CDR3 region reads CASSLDRATGELFF.

Points on this clone: The read finishes 3 residues shy of the CDR3 end, and the germline J gene is used to complete it. The chain combines TRBV7-9 with TRBJ2-1; 7 nucleotides match TRBD2. The CDR3 is made up of 15 amino acids. Germline V CDR1 and CDR2: SEHNR, FQNEAQ (reference sequence). V was clipped by 10 bases and J by 3 bases; unmatched bases: 12. CDR3 DNA (partial): TGTGCCACCCCCAAGGTTGAGCGGGACTACAATGAG. This encodes CATPKVERDYNE. The entire CDR3 is CATPKVERDYNEQFF.

The sample holds a few counts of this clone. From the germline J gene comes the end of the CDR3, since the read stops 3 residues before it. The genes are TRBV20-1 and TRBJ2-5; 9 bases align to TRBD2. V gave up 3 bases and J gave up 4 bases; unmatched junction bases: 6. The CDR3 is 14 residues long. CDR1 is DFQATT, CDR2 SNEGSKA, per germline (reference sequence). The sequenced part of the CDR3 DNA is TGCAGTGCTAGCGGGCGGGAGGGATTAGAGACC. It specifies CSASGREGLET. The entire CDR3 protein reads CSASGREGLETQYF.

This clone has just a few counts. The read stops 3 residues short of the end of the CDR3; the missing end is completed from the germline J gene. The chain uses TRBV19 and TRBJ1-4, with 7 bases that match TRBD1. Losses at the gene ends were 10 bases for V and 3 bases for J; bases not matched to a gene: 8. Germline CDR1 LNHDA, CDR2 SQIVND (reference sequence). This CDR3 contains 14 residues. CDR3 DNA (partial): TGTGCCACCGAGACACAGGGGTCTAATGAAAAA. Residues: CATETQGSNEK. From start to end, the CDR3 is CATETQGSNEKLFF.

This clone occurred many times. CDR3: CASSNGADTQYF. The sequenced part of the CDR3 DNA is TGTGCCAGCAGCAACGGTGCAGATACG. The chain has TRBV5-5 and TRBJ2-3; D gene unclear. With the read ending 3 residues before the CDR3 end, the germline J gene is used to fill in that end. The V end lost 4 bases, the J end lost 4 bases, and 7 bases lay between the germline ends. Per germline, CDR1 SGHKS and CDR2 YYEKEE (reference sequence). This CDR3 comprises 12 residues.

There are many counts of this clone. The read falls 3 residues short of the CDR3 end, and the missing part is taken from the germline J gene. The genes are TRBV4-2 and TRBJ2-2; 10 bases fit TRBD1. V shed 4 bases and J 5 bases; nucleotides not matched to a gene: 22. Germline CDR1 reads LGHNA; CDR2 reads YNFKEQ. This CDR3 spans 21 amino acids. CDR3 sequence: CASSRDDVGQGGTIRTGELFF. Partial CDR3 DNA: TGTGCCAGCAGCCGGGACGACGTAGGACAGGGGGGTACGATAAGAACCGGGGAG.

This clone was counted only a few times. Read sequence stops 3 residues before the CDR3 end, and the germline J gene provides the missing end. The chain joins TRBV7-2 to TRBJ2-3; 12 positions agree with TRBD2. CDR3 length equals 17 residues. CDR1 is SGHTA, CDR2 FQGNSA, per germline. V lost 0 bases and J lost 2; bases outside the gene matches: 3. CDR3 bases read: TGTGCCAGCAGCTTAGCGGGGACTAGCGGGCTCACAGATACG. This codes for CASSLAGTSGLTDT. The whole CDR3 is CASSLAGTSGLTDTQYF.

The table lists this clone with many counts. With the read ending 3 residues before the CDR3 end, the germline J gene is used to fill in that end. This chain links TRBV19 with TRBJ2-2; 8 positions match TRBD2. Germline CDR1 is LNHDA and CDR2 is SQIVND (reference sequence). Losses at the gene ends were 3 bases for V and 5 bases for J; bases not matched to a gene: 8. The CDR3 consists of 16 residues. The CDR3 bases that were read are TGTGCCAGTAGTATTTGGGCGGGGGGCCCAACCGGGGAG. This sequence encodes CASSIWAGGPTGE. The CDR3 in full is CASSIWAGGPTGELFF.

This clone was seen repeatedly, ten times or more. Read data end 3 residues before the CDR3 end; the end is taken from the germline J gene. The chain employs TRBV7-9 and TRBJ2-2; D might be TRBD2 (5 bases). The ends were cut back, 10 bases at V and 5 bases at J, with 14 bases in the middle. Germline CDR1 and CDR2: SEHNR and FQNEAQ (reference sequence). This CDR3 has 13 amino acids. The CDR3 loop reads CANPFRGTGELFF. The DNA read from the CDR3 is TGTGCCAACCCCTTTCGGGGAACCGGGGAG.

This clone has just a few counts. The sequenced fragment ends 3 residues before the CDR3 boundary, so the rest is inferred from the germline J gene. The chain employs TRBV5-1 and TRBJ2-7, with a weak D call TRBD2 (6 bases). Germline-derived CDR1 and CDR2 are SGHRS and YFSETQ. CDR3 length: 15 residues. V was trimmed by 0 bases and J by 2 bases, leaving 12 bases between them. Incomplete CDR3 DNA: TGCGCCAGCAGCTTGGCTCGGGGGTCCCCCTACGAG. It translates to CASSLARGSPYE. The entire CDR3 is CASSLARGSPYEQYF.

This clone came up many times. The CDR3 end is not reached by the read, which stops 3 residues before it; the germline J gene fills it in. The chain uses TRBV4-2 and TRBJ2-6, with 8 bases matching TRBD1. In germline, CDR1 is LGHNA, CDR2 YNFKEQ. The CDR3 length is 18 residues. V dropped 3 bases and J dropped 0; count of bases not matched to a gene: 7. This CDR3 reads CASSQATGAHSGANVLTF. CDR3 bases read: TGTGCCAGCAGCCAGGCGACAGGGGCTCACTCTGGGGCCAACGTC.

This clone has ten or more counts. The sequence runs out 3 residues before the end of the CDR3; the remainder is reconstructed from the germline J gene. The chain uses TRBV2 and TRBJ2-1, with 11 bases matching TRBD1. The CDR3 has 14 amino acids. Germline CDR1 SNHLY, CDR2 FYNNEI. J lost 7 bases, V lost 7 bases, and 6 bases had no gene match. CDR3 amino acids: CASNPGQGANEQFF. Partial CDR3 DNA: TGTGCCAGCAACCCAGGACAGGGGGCAAATGAG.

This clone was counted at least ten times. The observed sequence ends 3 residues before the CDR3 terminus, with the missing tail filled in from the germline J gene. The chain carries TRBV29-1 and TRBJ1-4; 7 bases line up with TRBD1. The CDR3 spans 12 residues. CDR1 and CDR2 from the germline V gene are SQVTM and ANQGSEA. The junction had 2 bases not matched to a gene; V was cut back by 3 bases and J by 7 bases. The covered CDR3 bases are TGCAGCGTTGAGGACAGGCCTGAAAAA. Protein sequence: CSVEDRPEK. The CDR3 reads in full as CSVEDRPEKLFF.

In its sample, this clone was seen many times. The observed sequence ends 3 residues before the CDR3 terminus, with the missing tail filled in from the germline J gene. V gene TRBV5-1 combines with J gene TRBJ1-2; a weak D match, TRBD1 (5 bases). CDR3 length: 13 amino acids. Germline assignment: CDR1 SGHRS and CDR2 YFSETQ. V was clipped by 5 bases and J by 6 bases, with 14 bases between them. The CDR3 is CASREQDIDGYTF. CDR3 DNA (partial): TGCGCCAGCAGAGAACAGGATATCGATGGC.

This clone was recorded many times. The read is 3 residues too short to cover the CDR3 end, so that end is filled in from the germline J gene. This chain links TRBV10-3 with TRBJ2-7, with 7 positions matching TRBD1. V trimming: 0 bases; J trimming: 0 bases; junction bases outside the gene matches: 2. The CDR3 covers 15 residues. Germline loops: CDR1 ENHRY, CDR2 SYGVKD. The CDR3 here is CAISESRTGSYEQYF. The part of the CDR3 DNA that was read is TGTGCCATCAGTGAGTCCAGGACAGGCTCCTACGAG.

This clone has ten or more counts. The CDR3 spells CASSLIAGAGYEQYF. The CDR3 bases that were read are TGTGCCAGCAGCCTAATAGCGGGGGCCGGCTACGAG. The chain employs TRBV6-4 and TRBJ2-7; 9 bases are a match to TRBD2. The DNA ends 3 residues before the CDR3 does, and the rest of the CDR3 is filled in from the germline J gene. This CDR3 spans 15 amino acids. V was pared by 6 bases and J by 3 bases, with 9 bases of the junction left unmatched. CDR1 is MRHNA, CDR2 SNTAGT, per germline.

In the case of this clone: The read stops 3 residues short of the end of the CDR3; the missing end is completed from the germline J gene. This sequence joins TRBV7-6 and TRBJ1-6; D may be TRBD1 (5 bases). The CDR3 extends over 13 amino acids. Trimming pared 5 bases from V and 8 bases from J, leaving 10 bases between. CDR1 is SGHVS and CDR2 is FNYEAQ in the germline V gene. The CDR3 protein is CASSAGWDSPLHF. The part of the CDR3 DNA that was read is TGTGCCAGCAGCGCAGGGTGGGATTCACCC. Complete variable domain (other parts from reference TRBV7-6 and TRBJ1-6): GAGVSQSPRYKVTKRGQDVALRCDPISGHVSLYWYRQALGQGPEFLTYFNYEAQQDKSGLPNDRFSAERPEGSISTLTIQRTEQRDSAMYRCASSAGWDSPLHFGNGTRLTVT.

In its sample, this clone was seen many times. An end of the junction does not agree with germline; a read error may underlie this. The sequenced fragment ends 3 residues before the CDR3 boundary, so the rest is inferred from the germline J gene. The genes are TRBV6-1 and TRBJ1-2; weak D call: TRBD1 (6 bases). The germline gives CDR1 MNHNS, CDR2 SASEGT. The CDR3 totals 13 residues. The CDR3 spells CASSEGQFYGYTF. The CDR3 bases that were read are TGTGCCAGCAGCGAAGGACAGTTCTATGGC.

This clone was recorded many times. CDR3 DNA, as far as it was read: TGCGCCAGCAGCTCCCCTGGACAGACAAGCTCCTACAATGAG. Translation: CASSSPGQTSSYNE. The complete CDR3 sequence is CASSSPGQTSSYNEQFF. The V gene is TRBV5-1, the J gene TRBJ2-1; D perhaps matches TRBD1 (6 bases). Read coverage stops 3 residues before the CDR3 terminus; the germline J gene supplies the remainder. V lost 3 bases to trimming and J lost 0 bases, with 16 bases between them. Germline V gene lookup returns CDR1 SGHRS and CDR2 YFSETQ. CDR3 length: 17 residues. Supplemented by reference TRBV5-1 and TRBJ2-1, the full variable domain reads KAGVTQTPRYLIKTRGQQVTLSCSPISGHRSVSWYQQTPGQGLQFLFEYFSETQRNKGNFPGRFSGRQFSNSRSEMNVSTLELGDSALYLCASSSPGQTSSYNEQFFGPGTRLTVL.

A note on this clone: The sequence runs out 3 residues before the end of the CDR3; the remainder is reconstructed from the germline J gene. The V gene is TRBV6-4, the J gene TRBJ2-1, with D perhaps matching TRBD2 (6 bases). This CDR3 is built from 19 residues. In germline, CDR1 is MRHNA, CDR2 SNTAGT. Trimming took off 2 bases at V and 0 bases at J, with 20 bases between the two ends. The CDR3 is CASSDEVPLTSHSYNEQFF. The DNA read from the CDR3 is TGTGCCAGCAGTGACGAGGTCCCCCTTACTAGCCACTCCTACAATGAG.

This clone was picked up a small number of times. The sample contains more than one DNA sequence encoding this CDR3. CDR3 bases read: TGTGCCAGTAGGATGACAGGGACTGGAAACACC. It yields the protein CASRMTGTGNT. The CDR3 in full is CASRMTGTGNTIYF. The chain combines TRBV19 with TRBJ1-3; TRBD1 agrees at 7 bases. The read gets to within 3 residues of the CDR3 end, and the germline J gene fills in the rest. CDR1 and CDR2 from the germline V gene are LNHDA and SQIVND (reference sequence). This CDR3 is 14 amino acids long. Losses at the gene ends were 6 bases for V and 2 bases for J; bases not matched to a gene: 4.

This clone came up many times. The CDR3 spells CASSPEQAYEQYF. The DNA read from the CDR3 is TGTGCCAGCTCACCAGAGCAGGCCTACGAG. The chain carries TRBV18 and TRBJ2-7; D remains ambiguous. The CDR3 end lies 3 residues beyond the end of the read and is filled in from the germline J gene. This CDR3 region has 13 residues. The V end lost 2 bases, the J end lost 2 bases, and 7 bases lay between the germline ends. CDR1 and CDR2 (germline): KGHSH, LQKENI.

This clone appeared many times. The read gets to within 3 residues of the CDR3 end, and the germline J gene fills in the rest. This chain uses TRBV4-1 with TRBJ1-1, with a tentative D call TRBD1 (6 bases). The CDR3 loop spans 15 amino acids. Trimming cost V 0 bases and J 4 bases, with 12 bases left between them. The germline V gene has CDR1 MGHRA and CDR2 YSYEKL. The CDR3 here is CASSQDGQGFTEAFF. Partial CDR3 DNA: TGCGCCAGCAGCCAAGATGGGCAGGGGTTCACTGAA.